This TCR beta chain emerged from a study of PD-L1 blockade in urothelial cancer. As for the study in general: Prior regimens of chemotherapy numbered 0 to 3 per patient. Blood underwent analysis 3 weeks (second dose) and 6 weeks after treatment began.

Indicated time point: peripheral blood 6 weeks after treatment start. As concerns this clone: The antigen is unknown.

V lost 6 bases and J lost 0; bases outside the gene matches: 7. CDR1 is LNHDA, CDR2 SQIVND, per germline (reference sequence). The CDR3 totals 16 residues. Study conclusions and caveats: Better survival was predicted by below-median pretreatment blood TCR clonality.

TCRdb keeps only in-frame clones here, not all; method: immunoSEQ multiplex PCR. The sample yields 45,000 to 55,000 clones, approximately 83% seen once. The receptor's source is a man aged 55 to 70 with urothelial cancer. The chain combines TRBV19 with TRBJ2-2, with 7 bases identical to TRBD1. The sequencing used PBMCs, collected around atezolizumab (anti-PD-L1) treatment. DNA for the CDR3: TGTGCCAGTAGGCAACCCGGGACAGCGAACACCGGGGAGCTGTTTTTT. Amino acids: CASRQPGTANTGELFF.